The 24 T cell receptor beta chains in this list originate from one sample, sequenced in a study of human T cells and chemical hapten exposure. Regarding time point: pre-sensitization, week 0. The treatment is: therapeutic diphenylcyclopropenone sensitization with weekly scalp DPC. Total RNA came from unfractionated whole blood. One entry per CDR3 protein, called by TCRdb with MiXCR from the RACE reads. The table shows some 57,000 distinct CDR3 sequences, with around a tenth occurring only once. Material: whole blood, obtained in connection with sensitization to the hapten diphenylcyclopropenone (DPC). These receptors were collected from a woman aged 30 to 39 with alopecia areata. Some clones in this sample may be carry-over from other donors' samples.

The V gene is TRBV4-3, the J gene TRBJ2-1, with 10 bases fitting TRBD2. The trim removed 4 bases at V and 4 bases at J, leaving 13 bases unmatched. The length of the CDR3 is 18 residues. The germline CDR1 and CDR2 sequences are LGHNA and YSLEER. DNA of the CDR3: TGCGCCAGCAGCCCAAGCAGGGGTAGCGGGGGGCTTTACAATGAGCAGTTCTTC. Protein: CASSPSRGSGGLYNEQFF.

This clonotype has more than one count but fewer than ten. V and J are TRBV5-4 and TRBJ2-1, with D tentatively TRBD1 (7 bases). V lost 0 bases to trimming and J lost 3 bases, with 13 bases between them. The CDR3 is made up of 16 amino acids. Germline CDR1 is SGHNT and CDR2 is YYREEE (reference sequence). CDR3 protein: CASSLGGRGDYNEQFF. In DNA form, the CDR3 reads TGTGCCAGCAGCTTGGGGGGCAGGGGGGACTACAATGAGCAGTTCTTC.

This clonotype has a handful of counts. V gene TRBV5-4 combines with J gene TRBJ2-2; 10 nucleotides line up with TRBD1. Germline loops: CDR1 SGHNT, CDR2 YYREEE (reference sequence). The CDR3 is 16 residues long. With V trimmed by 3 bases and J by 6 bases, 8 bases remained unmatched. In DNA, the CDR3 is TGTGCCAGCAGCTCTACCGGGACAGGGGTTCCCGGGGAGCTGTTTTTT. It yields the protein CASSSTGTGVPGELFF.

The chain employs TRBV10-3 and TRBJ1-6; no clear D gene. With 3 bases removed from V and 2 bases from J, the gap between germline ends came to 17 bases. Per the germline V gene, CDR1 is ENHRY and CDR2 is SYGVKD. This CDR3 spans 18 amino acids. CDR3 in DNA: TGTGCCATCAGTGACAAGGGTCAGGCTGACACCTATAATTCACCCCTCCACTTT. Protein product: CAISDKGQADTYNSPLHF.

The chain joins TRBV2 to TRBJ2-1; D uncertain. The CDR3 spans 13 residues. V shed 6 bases and J shed 2 bases, with 8 bases lying between them. Per germline, CDR1 SNHLY and CDR2 FYNNEI. This CDR3 is CASRIQTYNEQFF. For the CDR3, the DNA is TGTGCCAGCAGGATCCAGACCTACAATGAGCAGTTCTTC.

V gene TRBV5-1 combines with J gene TRBJ1-3, with TRBD1 matching over 9 bases. V trimming: 4 bases; J trimming: 2 bases; junction bases outside the gene matches: 7. Per the germline V gene, CDR1 is SGHRS and CDR2 is YFSETQ. This CDR3 has 16 amino acids. The CDR3 reads CASSHGTGRPGNTIYF. The CDR3 DNA follows: TGCGCCAGCAGCCACGGGACAGGGCGGCCTGGAAACACCATATATTTT.

This clonotype was recorded many times. The chain recombines TRBV6-1 with TRBJ2-1; D gene unclear. The V end lost 2 bases, the J end lost 0 bases, and 11 bases lay between the germline ends. Germline CDR1 is MNHNS and CDR2 is SASEGT. This CDR3 is 16 amino acids long. The CDR3 reads CASSEWVSSSYNEQFF. The CDR3 DNA sequence: TGTGCCAGCAGTGAATGGGTCTCGAGCTCCTACAATGAGCAGTTCTTC.

The V and J genes are TRBV6-2 or TRBV6-3 and TRBJ2-6; D perhaps matches TRBD2 (6 bases). Trimming pared 2 bases from V and 4 bases from J, leaving 21 bases between. The CDR3 is 19 amino acids. In germline, CDR1 is MNHEY, CDR2 SVGEGT. CDR3 DNA: TGTGCCAGCAGTTACCTGAGGGGCACTAGCCTAGAGGGGGCCAACGTCCTGACTTTC. It translates to CASSYLRGTSLEGANVLTF.

This clonotype was observed a handful of times. This chain connects TRBV11-2 to TRBJ1-1, with TRBD1 as a possible D gene (6 bases). Between the trimmed V and J ends, which lost 1 base and 0 bases, there was a span of 15 bases. CDR3 size: 17 residues. CDR1 and CDR2 (germline): SGHAT, FQNNGV. CDR3 in amino acids: CASSLVGRQEMNTEAFF. Here the CDR3 DNA reads TGTGCCAGCAGCTTAGTAGGGAGACAGGAGATGAACACTGAAGCTTTCTTT.

A few counts support this clonotype. This chain connects TRBV28 to TRBJ1-5, with unresolved D. The CDR3 is 15 residues long. V lost 3 bases and J 2 bases, leaving 11 bases between the germline ends. CDR1 and CDR2 from the germline V gene are MDHEN and SYDVKM. CDR3 sequence (DNA): TGTGCCAGCAGTTTCAGCAGGCGAGGCAATCAGCCCCAGCATTTT. Translated: CASSFSRRGNQPQHF. Looking up the rest from reference TRBV28 and TRBJ1-5 gives the full variable domain: DVKVTQSSRYLVKRTGEKVFLECVQDMDHENMFWYRQDPGLGLRLIYFSYDVKMKEKGDIPEGYSVSREKKERFSLILESASTNQTSMYLCASSFSRRGNQPQHFGDGTRLSIL.

This clonotype was observed a handful of times. The chain couples TRBV6-1 to TRBJ2-1; D not certain. The germline V and J ends were trimmed by 5 bases and 5 bases, with 13 bases remaining between them. This CDR3 is 14 amino acids long. Germline V lookup: CDR1 MNHNS, CDR2 SASEGT. CDR3 sequence: CASSKAGSNNEQFF. CDR3 coding DNA: TGTGCCAGCAGTAAGGCAGGATCGAACAATGAGCAGTTCTTC.

This clonotype occurred a few times. One end of the junction does not line up with germline, which may come from a read error. CDR3 sequence reads: CASSYGDSHSGANVLNF. The CDR3, as DNA: TGTGCCAGCAGTTACGGGGACAGTCACTCTGGGGCCAACGTCCTGAATTTC. The chain is built from TRBV6-5 and TRBJ2-6; 7 bases are shared with TRBD1. CDR1 MNHEY and CDR2 SVGAGI come from the germline V gene. The CDR3 runs to 17 residues.

This chain links TRBV14 with TRBJ2-1; 7 bases are a match to TRBD2. Trimming at V came to 4 bases and at J to 6 bases, leaving 6 bases not matched to a gene. There are 14 residues in the CDR3. Germline CDR1 and CDR2: SGHDN and FVKESK. CDR3 nucleotide sequence: TGTGCCAGCAGCCTAGCGGGTCGAGTCAATGAGCAGTTCTTC. Its translation: CASSLAGRVNEQFF.

This clonotype has more than one count but fewer than ten. The J gene is TRBJ1-1, the V gene TRBV4-1; a weak D match, TRBD1 (5 bases). Trimming stripped 0 bases from V and 4 bases from J, with 12 bases between. Germline loops: CDR1 MGHRA, CDR2 YSYEKL. CDR3 size: 15 residues. CDR3 in amino acids: CASSQERRGGTEAFF. The CDR3 nucleotides are TGCGCCAGCAGCCAAGAGAGGCGCGGGGGCACTGAAGCTTTCTTT.

V gene TRBV24-1 combines with J gene TRBJ1-2; TRBD1 matches at 9 bases. Looked up from germline, CDR1 is KGHDR and CDR2 is SFDVKD. The CDR3 loop spans 16 amino acids. Trimming took 2 bases from V and 4 from J; bases not matched to a gene: 7. CDR3 nucleotides: TGTGCCACCAGTGATTCCCGGACAGGGGACGGCTATGGCTACACCTTC. Its translation: CATSDSRTGDGYGYTF.

This clonotype has at least ten counts. V is TRBV9 and J is TRBJ1-1, with D possibly matching TRBD1 (5 bases). Per germline, CDR1 SGDLS and CDR2 YYNGEE. V was shortened by 0 bases and J by 0 bases, with 9 bases between the two germline ends. The CDR3 totals 15 residues. CDR3 in amino acids: CASSVADTMNTEAFF. CDR3 bases: TGTGCCAGCAGCGTAGCGGACACAATGAACACTGAAGCTTTCTTT.

The CDR3 bases are TGTGCCAGCAGCCCAAGGGCGGGGGCCATCGAGCAGTACTTC. Translating gives CASSPRAGAIEQYF. V and J are TRBV5-4 and TRBJ2-7; tentatively, D is TRBD2 (7 bases). Germline-derived CDR1 and CDR2 are SGHNT and YYREEE (reference sequence). V lost 4 bases and J 6 bases, leaving 17 bases between the germline ends. The CDR3 runs 14 residues.

This chain uses TRBV6-1 with TRBJ2-7; 14 bases are shared with TRBD2. The CDR3 loop spans 17 amino acids. Trimming cost V 3 bases and J 4 bases; bases outside gene matches: 8. Per germline, CDR1 MNHNS and CDR2 SASEGT. The CDR3 coding sequence is TGTGCCAGCAGTGACATCGGACTAGCGGGGGGTAAATACGAGCAGTACTTC. This translates into CASSDIGLAGGKYEQYF.

The rearrangement links TRBV6-6 to TRBJ2-7; D remains ambiguous. V was pared by 8 bases and J by 3 bases, with 14 bases between. Germline V gene lookup returns CDR1 MNHNY and CDR2 SVGAGI (reference sequence). The CDR3 consists of 13 residues. The CDR3 here is CASDLGDNYEQYF. The DNA of the CDR3 is TGTGCCAGCGATTTAGGAGACAACTACGAGCAGTACTTC.

The chain employs TRBV2 and TRBJ2-1; 11 nucleotides line up with TRBD1. The CDR3 has 14 amino acids. Germline trimming cut 5 bases from V and 7 bases from J; bases unmatched to any gene: 4. Looked up from germline, CDR1 is SNHLY and CDR2 is FYNNEI. The CDR3 is CASSRDRGINEQFF. In DNA, the CDR3 is TGTGCCAGCAGTCGGGACAGGGGGATTAATGAGCAGTTCTTC.

This clonotype was detected ten times or more. V usage is TRBV28 and J usage is TRBJ1-4, with 10 positions matching TRBD1. This CDR3 comprises 14 residues. Germline lookup yields CDR1 MDHEN and CDR2 SYDVKM. V shed 6 bases, J shed 8 bases, and the junction held 6 bases outside the gene matches. CDR3 residues: CASRTGGVGEKLFF. CDR3 nucleotide sequence: TGTGCCAGCAGGACAGGGGGCGTAGGAGAAAAACTGTTTTTT.

The gene calls are TRBV6-2 or TRBV6-3 and TRBJ2-7; D remains ambiguous. Trimming took off 5 bases at V and 3 bases at J, with 8 bases between the two ends. CDR3 size: 12 residues. Germline CDR1 MNHEY, CDR2 SVGEGT. CDR3 in amino acids: CASSLPGYEQYF. DNA for the CDR3: TGTGCCAGCAGTCTGCCGGGCTACGAGCAGTACTTC.

This clonotype came up many times. The rearrangement links TRBV29-1 to TRBJ1-4, with D possibly TRBD1 on 5 matching bases. Per germline, CDR1 SQVTM and CDR2 ANQGSEA. V lost 1 base and J 10 bases, leaving 19 bases between the germline ends. The CDR3 totals 15 residues. For the CDR3, the DNA is TGCAGCGTTGAAGCCCAGCCGAGGGGTGGCGGAAAACTGTTTTTT. Its translation is CSVEAQPRGGGKLFF.

There are many counts of this clonotype. The chain is built from TRBV10-3 and TRBJ2-7; no definite D call. The CDR3 is 13 residues long. V was trimmed by 6 bases and J by 1 base, leaving 10 bases between them. CDR1 ENHRY and CDR2 SYGVKD come from the germline V gene. Here the CDR3 reads CAIRKDGSYEQYF. The CDR3 DNA is TGTGCCATCAGGAAGGACGGGTCCTACGAGCAGTACTTC.